The 11 T cell receptor beta chains given below trace back to one sample, sequenced in a study of human T cells and chemical hapten exposure. As for time point: pre-sensitization, week 0. Treatment in this sample: therapeutic diphenylcyclopropenone sensitization with weekly scalp DPC. TCRdb re-called the RACE reads through MiXCR, storing one row per CDR3 protein. The repertoire holds 350,000 to 400,000 distinct CDR3 sequences, with 4% to 6% as singletons. The input for sequencing was whole blood, taken in connection with sensitization to the hapten diphenylcyclopropenone (DPC). The receptors come from a woman in her forties or fifties with alopecia areata. Some clones in this sample may be carry-over from other donors' samples.

The chain joins TRBV15 to TRBJ1-5; D unclear. The CDR3 consists of 15 residues. The germline CDR1 and CDR2 sequences are LNHNV and YYDKDF (reference sequence). The V end lost 4 bases, the J end lost 2 bases, and 12 bases lay between the germline ends. CDR3 amino acids: CATSIPGRGNQPQHF. The CDR3 nucleotides read TGTGCCACCAGCATACCGGGGAGAGGCAATCAGCCCCAGCATTTT.

This clonotype was recorded many times. The rearrangement links TRBV11-2 to TRBJ1-2; 11 bases agree with TRBD1. The germline V gene encodes CDR1 SGHAT and CDR2 FQNNGV. There are 12 residues in the CDR3. The CDR3 protein is CGTGGADYGYTF. In DNA, the CDR3 is TGTGGGACAGGGGGCGCAGACTATGGCTACACCTTC. Combining the CDR3 with reference TRBV11-2 and TRBJ1-2 gives the whole variable domain EAGVAQSPRYKIIEKRQSVAFWCNPISGHATLYWYQQILGQGPKLLIQFQNNGVVDDSQLPKDRFSAERLKGVDSTLKIQPAKLEDSAVYLCGTGGADYGYTFGSGTRLTVV.

This clonotype was seen a handful of times. The CDR3 protein is CASSSPGVVTQYF. Here the CDR3 DNA reads TGTGCCAGCAGCTCACCAGGGGTCGTGACCCAGTACTTC. V and J are TRBV7-9 and TRBJ2-5, with D possibly being TRBD1 (6 bases). CDR3 length: 13 residues. In germline, CDR1 is SEHNR, CDR2 FQNEAQ (reference sequence). Trimming shortened V by 4 bases and J by 7 bases, and 13 bases separated the two germline ends.

Ten or more counts support this clonotype. The gene calls are TRBV3-1 and TRBJ1-1, with 7 bases aligning to TRBD1. V lost 4 bases, J lost 0 bases, and 2 bases stayed unmatched. The germline CDR1 and CDR2 sequences are LGHDT and YNNKEL (reference sequence). The CDR3 is 14 residues long. CDR3 amino acids: CASSRGQVNTEAFF. In nucleotides, the CDR3 is TGTGCCAGCAGCCGAGGACAGGTGAACACTGAAGCTTTCTTT.

This clonotype was detected many times. The rearrangement joins TRBV6-1 to TRBJ2-5, with D hard to call. The CDR3 runs to 13 residues. CDR1 MNHNS and CDR2 SASEGT come from the germline V gene. V shed 5 bases and J shed 1 base, with 8 bases lying between them. For the CDR3, the DNA is TGTGCCAGCAGTAGAGCCTTCCAAGAGACCCAGTACTTC. It translates to CASSRAFQETQYF.

V gene TRBV9 combines with J gene TRBJ2-3, with no clear D. The germline V gene has CDR1 SGDLS and CDR2 YYNGEE. Trimming pared 1 base from V and 2 bases from J, leaving 8 bases between. The CDR3 loop spans 14 amino acids. In nucleotides, the CDR3 is TGTGCCAGCAGCGTATGTGGCTACACAGATACGCAGTATTTT. The encoded protein is CASSVCGYTDTQYF.

This clonotype was detected ten times or more. J is TRBJ2-3 and V is TRBV6-2 or TRBV6-3; possible D gene TRBD2, 6 bases. Looked up from germline, CDR1 is MNHEY and CDR2 is SVGEGT. V lost 4 bases and J 5 bases, leaving 16 bases between the germline ends. The CDR3 is made up of 15 amino acids. The DNA of the CDR3 is TGTGCCAGCAGTTCTTCCGGGAGTGACGGAGATACGCAGTATTTT. Its protein product is CASSSSGSDGDTQYF.

This clonotype occurred many times. The gene calls are TRBV28 and TRBJ2-1; possibly TRBD2 for D (6 bases). Germline V gives CDR1 MDHEN, CDR2 SYDVKM. The ends were cut back, 6 bases at V and 0 bases at J, with 12 bases in the middle. The CDR3 runs 15 residues. The CDR3, as DNA: TGTGCCAGCAGACTTAGCGGTAGCTCCTACAATGAGCAGTTCTTC. Its protein product is CASRLSGSSYNEQFF.

The chain carries TRBV12-3 or TRBV12-4 and TRBJ2-1, with unresolved D. The CDR3 contains 16 residues. The germline V and J ends were trimmed by 7 bases and 4 bases, with 20 bases remaining between them. CDR3 DNA sequence: TGTGCCAGCACCCTAGGGCCCCCGGCTATATACAATGAGCAGTTCTTC. As protein: CASTLGPPAIYNEQFF.

This clonotype has a count of ten or more. The chain joins TRBV6-5 to TRBJ2-3; TRBD1 agrees at 8 bases. The V and J ends lost 6 bases and 6 bases, in that order; junction bases with no gene match: 8. The germline V gene has CDR1 MNHEY and CDR2 SVGAGI. There are 14 residues in the CDR3. The CDR3 protein is CASSRGTGGDTQYF. The CDR3 DNA reads as TGTGCCAGCAGCCGCGGGACAGGAGGTGATACGCAGTATTTT.

This clonotype was recorded many times. This chain connects TRBV11-2 to TRBJ2-4, with TRBD2 identical over 7 bases. In germline, CDR1 is SGHAT, CDR2 FQNNGV. The J segment lost 1 base and the V segment lost 8 bases, leaving 14 bases of the junction unmatched. CDR3 length equals 17 residues. The CDR3 nucleotides read TGTGCCAGCCGGGCCCCTAGCGGCGCTCGCGCCAAAAACATTCAGTACTTC. It specifies CASRAPSGARAKNIQYF.